One and the same sample provided the 9 T cell receptor beta chains below, sequenced in a study of blood T cell repertoires in COVID-19 (dated by TCRdb to the early 2020s). Library method: the immunoSEQ multiplex PCR assay. TCRdb mirrors the immuneACCESS table, restricted to in-frame sequences. Some clones are absent from its copies; in checked studies, under half trace to an unresolved V gene, and the reason for the others is unknown. This sample comprises approximately 100,000 clones, over 75% of them detected only once. Together, the top ten hold 10% to 15% of the sample. Sequencing was carried out using peripheral blood. The receptors were gathered from a human donor in a cohort sampled during active or convalescent COVID-19.

The V call is TRBV19, the J call TRBJ2-2; D is undetermined. This CDR3 is built from 16 residues. Per the germline V gene, CDR1 is LNHDA and CDR2 is SQIVND (reference sequence). Trimming pared 2 bases from V and 0 bases from J, leaving 10 bases between. The CDR3 sequence is CASSIILQPNTGELFF. The CDR3 nucleotides are TGTGCCAGTAGTATAATTTTACAGCCGAACACCGGGGAGCTGTTTTTT.

V and J are TRBV29-1 and TRBJ2-3, with D maybe TRBD2 (6 bases). Germline V gene sequence: CDR1 SQVTM, CDR2 ANQGSEA. This CDR3 is built from 11 residues. The CDR3 loop reads CTGGLTDTQYF. In DNA, the CDR3 is TGCACCGGGGGACTGACAGATACGCAGTATTTT.

This rearrangement joins TRBV4-2 to TRBJ1-3; D may be TRBD1 (6 bases). The CDR3 consists of 17 residues. Germline assignment: CDR1 LGHNA and CDR2 YNFKEQ. With 0 bases removed from V and 0 bases from J, the gap between germline ends came to 12 bases. CDR3 sequence: CASSQEGTPNSGNTIYF. The CDR3 region has the DNA TGTGCCAGCAGCCAAGAAGGGACACCCAACTCTGGAAACACCATATATTTT.

The chain employs TRBV7-3 and TRBJ2-3; 9 bases match TRBD2. The germline V gene encodes CDR1 SGHTA and CDR2 FQGTGA. The J segment lost 0 bases and the V segment lost 1 base, leaving 5 bases of the junction unmatched. The CDR3 is made up of 17 amino acids. The CDR3 spells CASSLMPLAGSTDTQYF. The DNA of the CDR3 is TGTGCCAGCAGCTTAATGCCCCTAGCGGGGAGCACAGATACGCAGTATTTT.

The chain joins TRBV7-2 to TRBJ2-3, with 10 bases identical to TRBD2. Trimming removed 1 base from V and 2 bases from J; junction bases left unmatched: 3. CDR1 is SGHTA, CDR2 FQGNSA, per germline. The length of the CDR3 is 16 residues. The CDR3 DNA follows: TGTGCCAGCAGCTTAGAGCGGGGGGGTCCCACAGATACGCAGTATTTT. Its protein product is CASSLERGGPTDTQYF.

This sequence joins TRBV9 and TRBJ2-5, with D perhaps matching TRBD1 (5 bases). The V end was cut by 6 bases, the J end by 2 bases, with 17 bases between. The CDR3 loop spans 15 amino acids. Germline V CDR1 and CDR2: SGDLS, YYNGEE. Here the CDR3 reads CASTLRQGGQETQYF. The CDR3, as DNA: TGTGCCAGCACCCTTCGGCAGGGTGGGCAAGAGACCCAGTACTTC.

This sequence joins TRBV7-3 and TRBJ2-3; D gene ambiguous. Deletions cut 2 bases from V and 0 bases from J, with 6 bases between. Germline CDR1 and CDR2: SGHTA and FQGTGA. The CDR3 has 14 residues. CDR3 protein: CASSLGTSTDTQYF. The CDR3 DNA reads TGTGCCAGCAGCTTAGGTACTAGCACAGATACGCAGTATTTT.

V and J are TRBV6-5 and TRBJ2-1; maybe TRBD1 (6 bases). Germline CDR1 is MNHEY and CDR2 is SVGAGI. This CDR3 is 13 amino acids long. Trimming left V 7 bases short and J 7 bases short, with 14 bases between. The CDR3 bases are TGTGCCAGCAAGGGGCAGGGGATAAATGAGCAGTTCTTC. Translation: CASKGQGINEQFF.

This chain connects TRBV11-2 to TRBJ2-1, with D maybe TRBD2 (6 bases). V was cut by 5 bases and J by 8 bases, with 13 bases left in between. The CDR3 has 13 amino acids. The germline CDR1 and CDR2 sequences are SGHAT and FQNNGV. CDR3 region: CASSTSGRYEQFF. CDR3 coding DNA: TGTGCCAGCAGCACCTCGGGGAGGTATGAGCAGTTCTTC.